This T cell receptor beta chain was sequenced in a study of blood T cell repertoires in COVID-19. Generated by immunoSEQ multiplex PCR, the TCRdb table keeps only in-frame clones and is missing some. This sample has under 300,000 clones, with roughly 88% found just once. The CDR3 totals 13 residues. In germline, CDR1 is GTSNPN, CDR2 SVGIG (reference sequence). V was pared by 0 bases and J by 6 bases, with 11 bases between. Sequencing was performed on PBMCs or T cells enriched from blood (not recorded which). This rearrangement joins TRBV30 to TRBJ1-2; possibly TRBD1 for D (6 bases). The clonotype originates from a woman in her forties or fifties who had recovered from COVID-19. The CDR3 spells CAWSVGQGNGYTF. The CDR3 region has the DNA TGTGCCTGGAGTGTAGGGCAGGGGAATGGCTACACCTTC.